Presented here are 24 T cell receptor beta chains from one specimen sequenced in a study of T cell responses to AZD1222 COVID-19 vaccine. Method: immunoSEQ multiplex PCR; TCRdb's copy keeps in-frame clones and lacks some. Here the sample spans approximately 150,000 clones, less than 95% being singletons. Sequencing used peripheral blood, obtained 28 days after the second AZD1222 dose. These receptors were collected from an adult who received the AZD1222 COVID-19 vaccine.

In nucleotides, the CDR3 is TGTGCCAGCAGCTACGAAGGGGGGAACTTCTATGGCTACACCTTC. It yields the protein CASSYEGGNFYGYTF. The chain employs TRBV7-9 and TRBJ1-2; maybe TRBD1 (6 bases). The V gene's germline CDR1 is SEHNR and CDR2 FQNEAQ (reference sequence). There are 15 residues in the CDR3. With 4 bases removed from V and 4 bases from J, the gap between germline ends came to 16 bases. The entire variable domain, with the rest obtained from reference TRBV7-9 and TRBJ1-2, is as follows: DTGVSQNPRHKITKRGQNVTFRCDPISEHNRLYWYRQTLGQGPEFLTYFQNEAQLEKSRLLSDRFSAERPKGSFSTLEIQRTEQGDSAMYLCASSYEGGNFYGYTFGSGTRLTVV.

J is TRBJ2-2 and V is TRBV5-4; D is undetermined. Germline CDR1 and CDR2: SGHNT and YYREEE (reference sequence). The CDR3 has 13 residues. V shed 4 bases and J shed 1 base, with 5 bases lying between them. The CDR3: CASSLWNTGELFF. CDR3 sequence (DNA): TGTGCCAGCAGCCTATGGAACACCGGGGAGCTGTTTTTT.

This clone was detected once. V gene TRBV6-5 combines with J gene TRBJ1-2, with D maybe TRBD1 (5 bases). Germline values: CDR1 MNHEY, CDR2 SVGAGI. V was shortened by 0 bases and J by 8 bases, with 16 bases between the two germline ends. This CDR3 is built from 15 residues. The CDR3 bases are TGTGCCAGCAGTTACTCTGAGCTACAGGCTGGAGGCTACACCTTC. Its protein is CASSYSELQAGGYTF.

The chain employs TRBV5-6 and TRBJ1-3, with D unresolved. This CDR3 spans 13 amino acids. Germline-derived CDR1 and CDR2 are SGHDT and YYEEEE. Trimming removed 3 bases at V and 4 bases at J, with 8 bases between. CDR3 nucleotide sequence: TGTGCCAGCAGCTCGGGTTCCGGAAACACCATATATTTT. This sequence encodes CASSSGSGNTIYF.

The chain recombines TRBV6-4 with TRBJ2-1; 10 bases fit TRBD2. Germline loops: CDR1 MRHNA, CDR2 SNTAGT. This CDR3 has 15 residues. V shed 4 bases, J shed 6 bases, and the junction held 6 bases outside the gene matches. The CDR3, as DNA: TGTGCCAGCAGTGGAAGTAGCGGGAGGCTCAATGAGCAGTTCTTC. Translation gives CASSGSSGRLNEQFF.

The genes are TRBV3-1 (or the pseudogene TRBV3-2) and TRBJ1-5; D call uncertain. V lost 3 bases and J 8 bases, leaving 8 bases between the germline ends. CDR3 length: 12 residues. The germline gives CDR1 LGHDT, CDR2 YNNKEL (reference sequence). The CDR3 sequence: CASSHPGKPQHF. CDR3 nucleotides: TGTGCCAGCAGCCATCCCGGCAAGCCCCAGCATTTT.

This chain links TRBV6-6 with TRBJ2-7; 9 nucleotides align to TRBD1. The germline CDR1 and CDR2 sequences are MNHNY and SVGAGI (reference sequence). J gave up 3 bases and V 4 bases, and 7 bases lay outside the gene matches. CDR3 length equals 15 residues. CDR3 region: CASSFPGQGLYEQYF. The CDR3 coding sequence is TGTGCCAGCAGTTTCCCGGGACAGGGACTCTACGAGCAGTACTTC.

The rearrangement uses TRBV24-1 and TRBJ2-1; D may match TRBD1 or TRBD2 (7 bases each). The CDR3 length is 15 residues. The germline V gene has CDR1 KGHDR and CDR2 SFDVKD. V lost 0 bases and J 10 bases, leaving 15 bases between the germline ends. The CDR3 DNA reads TGTGCCACCAGTGATTTGAACTACCAGGGGGGGGAGCAGTTCTTC. It encodes CATSDLNYQGGEQFF.

The chain is built from TRBV7-9 and TRBJ2-7, with a tentative D call TRBD2 (6 bases). The CDR3 totals 13 residues. The V end was cut by 8 bases, the J end by 1 base, with 12 bases between. The germline V gene encodes CDR1 SEHNR and CDR2 FQNEAQ (reference sequence). CDR3 loop: CASASSASYEQYF. CDR3 DNA sequence: TGTGCCAGCGCCTCTAGCGCTTCCTACGAGCAGTACTTC.

CDR3 sequence reads: CSASIHWNKEQFF. CDR3 nucleotide sequence: TGCAGTGCTAGTATTCATTGGAATAAAGAGCAGTTCTTC. The chain joins TRBV20-1 to TRBJ2-1, with D unclear. Deletions cut 3 bases from V and 10 bases from J, with 16 bases between. Germline CDR1 DFQATT, CDR2 SNEGSKA (reference sequence). The length of the CDR3 is 13 residues.

The chain combines TRBV19 with TRBJ1-1; D not certain. The CDR3 totals 13 residues. V was cut by 2 bases and J by 1 base, with 5 bases left in between. Germline V lookup: CDR1 LNHDA, CDR2 SQIVND (reference sequence). As DNA, the CDR3 is TGTGCCAGTAGTATATCAGCGAACACTGAAGCTTTCTTT. As protein: CASSISANTEAFF.

The chain couples TRBV3-1 (or the pseudogene TRBV3-2) to TRBJ2-1, with 10 bases lining up with TRBD2. The length of the CDR3 is 16 residues. Looked up from germline, CDR1 is LGHDT and CDR2 is YNNKEL (reference sequence). The junction had 4 bases not matched to a gene; V was cut back by 1 base and J by 4 bases. The CDR3: CASSQGSLAGYNEQFF. DNA of the CDR3: TGTGCCAGCAGCCAAGGGTCACTAGCGGGGTACAATGAGCAGTTCTTC.

This clone was counted between two and nine times. V and J are TRBV10-3 and TRBJ2-2; no clear D. This CDR3 has 13 amino acids. V was shortened by 6 bases and J by 3 bases, with 8 bases between the two germline ends. Germline CDR1 reads ENHRY; CDR2 reads SYGVKD. The CDR3: CAIRPRDTGELFF. The CDR3 bases are TGTGCCATCAGACCAAGGGACACCGGGGAGCTGTTTTTT.

The CDR3 here is CASSQDSGGNYGYTF. DNA for the CDR3: TGTGCCAGCAGCCAAGATTCGGGTGGGAACTATGGCTACACCTTC. The chain joins TRBV3-1 (or the pseudogene TRBV3-2) to TRBJ1-2; no reliable D call. V was shortened by 0 bases and J by 2 bases, with 10 bases between the two germline ends. There are 15 residues in the CDR3. Per the germline V gene, CDR1 is LGHDT and CDR2 is YNNKEL (reference sequence).

In DNA, the CDR3 is TGTGCCACCAGTGACTTCCAACAAAGACAGGGGAGCTCCTACAATGAGCAGTTCTTC. Translating gives CATSDFQQRQGSSYNEQFF. The chain employs TRBV24-1 and TRBJ2-1; TRBD1 matches at 8 bases. Trimming cost V 4 bases and J 0 bases; bases outside gene matches: 13. Germline loops: CDR1 KGHDR, CDR2 SFDVKD. The CDR3 has 19 residues.

The J gene is TRBJ2-5, the V gene TRBV7-2; TRBD2 matches 10 bases. From germline, CDR1 is SGHTA and CDR2 FQGNSA. The CDR3 contains 17 residues. V shed 2 bases and J 1 base; nucleotides not matched to a gene: 7. The CDR3 is CASSLPKLAGRQETQYF. For the CDR3, the DNA is TGTGCCAGCAGCTTACCTAAACTAGCGGGACGCCAAGAGACCCAGTACTTC.

The V call is TRBV28, the J call TRBJ1-3, with 7 nucleotides matching TRBD1. After removal of 6 bases from V and 4 bases from J, the junction contained 21 bases not matched to a gene. The CDR3 contains 19 residues. Germline V gives CDR1 MDHEN, CDR2 SYDVKM. The CDR3 nucleotides are TGTGCCAGCAGACCCAACCATTATTTCAGGGACAGTGAGGGAAACACCATATATTTT. Translation gives CASRPNHYFRDSEGNTIYF.

The chain uses TRBV18 and TRBJ2-2, with D unresolved. Between the trimmed V and J ends, which lost 3 bases and 0 bases, there was a span of 8 bases. Germline V CDR1 and CDR2: KGHSH, LQKENI. CDR3 size: 15 residues. CDR3 sequence (DNA): TGTGCCAGCTCACCTGCACAGACGAACACCGGGGAGCTGTTTTTT. Translation gives CASSPAQTNTGELFF.

This sequence joins TRBV9 and TRBJ1-6, with D perhaps TRBD1 (6 bases). CDR1 and CDR2 from the germline V gene are SGDLS and YYNGEE. V shed 3 bases and J shed 10 bases, with 14 bases lying between them. The CDR3 contains 14 residues. The CDR3 DNA is TGTGCCAGCAGCGCCTTCACCGGGGGCTCACCCCTCCACTTT. Protein sequence: CASSAFTGGSPLHF.

This clone was detected only once. V gene TRBV19 combines with J gene TRBJ1-1, with D hard to call. Germline V gives CDR1 LNHDA, CDR2 SQIVND (reference sequence). The CDR3 totals 15 residues. The V and J ends lost 6 bases and 3 bases respectively, with 17 bases between them. CDR3 region: CASSAKHPPYTEAFF. The DNA for the CDR3 is TGTGCCAGTAGCGCCAAACATCCCCCTTACACTGAAGCTTTCTTT.

This chain uses TRBV5-4 with TRBJ1-6; D is unresolved. V lost 7 bases and J 6 bases, leaving 11 bases between the germline ends. This CDR3 region has 13 residues. CDR1 is SGHNT, CDR2 YYREEE, per germline (reference sequence). CDR3 sequence: CASREWSNSPLHF. The CDR3 bases are TGTGCCAGCCGGGAATGGAGTAATTCACCCCTCCACTTT.

V usage is TRBV30 and J usage is TRBJ1-2; a possible D gene is TRBD1 (5 bases). The V and J ends lost 7 bases and 8 bases respectively, with 20 bases between them. CDR3 size: 13 residues. Germline V gives CDR1 GTSNPN, CDR2 SVGIG (reference sequence). The CDR3 loop is CAFQRDPAGGYTF. CDR3 in DNA: TGTGCCTTTCAAAGGGACCCCGCGGGGGGCTACACCTTC.

The CDR3 loop is CASSRAGDRQSGQFF. In DNA, the CDR3 is TGCGCCAGCAGCCGAGCCGGGGACAGGCAGTCTGGGCAGTTCTTC. The chain uses TRBV5-1 and TRBJ2-1; TRBD1 agrees at 8 bases. The ends lost 4 bases at V and 12 bases at J; junction bases unmatched: 15. The CDR3 is 15 amino acids. Germline-derived CDR1 and CDR2 are SGHRS and YFSETQ.

CDR3 sequence: CAIRASGPETQYF. CDR3 DNA sequence: TGTGCCATCAGGGCCAGCGGGCCAGAGACCCAGTACTTC. The V gene is TRBV10-3, the J gene TRBJ2-5; possible D gene TRBD2, 6 bases. Germline loops: CDR1 ENHRY, CDR2 SYGVKD. Deletions cut 6 bases from V and 4 bases from J, with 12 bases between. This CDR3 is 13 amino acids long.